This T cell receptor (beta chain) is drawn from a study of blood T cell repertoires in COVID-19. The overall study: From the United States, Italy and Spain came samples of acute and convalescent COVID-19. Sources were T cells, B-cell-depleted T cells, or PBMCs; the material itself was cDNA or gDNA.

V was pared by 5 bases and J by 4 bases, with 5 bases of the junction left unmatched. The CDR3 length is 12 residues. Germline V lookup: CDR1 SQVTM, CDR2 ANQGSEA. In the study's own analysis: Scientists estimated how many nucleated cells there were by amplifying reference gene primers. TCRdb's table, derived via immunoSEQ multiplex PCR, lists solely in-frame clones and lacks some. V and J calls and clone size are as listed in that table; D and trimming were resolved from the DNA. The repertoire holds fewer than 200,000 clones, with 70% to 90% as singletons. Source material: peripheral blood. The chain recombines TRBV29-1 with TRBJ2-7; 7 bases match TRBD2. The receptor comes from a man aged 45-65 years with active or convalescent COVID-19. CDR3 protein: CSVKTSWYEQYF. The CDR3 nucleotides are TGCAGCGTTAAGACTAGCTGGTACGAGCAGTACTTC.